This T cell receptor beta chain is drawn from a study of T cell repertoires in cytomegalovirus infection (dated by TCRdb to the late 2010s). A note on the overall study: Donor HLA type was relevant to the analysis, because carriage of CMV infection together with the matching HLA type was indicated by public TCR beta signatures.

The CDR3 measures 12 amino acids from cysteine to phenylalanine. CDR3 DNA is the only sequence kept; it has 36 bases, read in frame from the first base. The germline ends are 13 bases apart after V is trimmed by 6 bases and J by 8 bases. Overall results and qualifications from the work: In both this cohort and an independent roughly 400-donor cohort, the cumulative frequency of public TCR beta family members distinguished carriers of CMV infection plus the relevant HLA type. The ex vivo response was dominated by HLA-C-restricted CMV-specific TCR beta clonotypes, which also provided the single most frequent clonotype in two of eight donors.

In regard to this clonotype: Which antigen it targets is not known. No clone much larger than this one lies a single base away; base qualities are absent.

Instrument on record: Illumina HiSeq 1500. The raw public reads went through TCRdb reprocessing: fastp at Q25, MiXCR clone calling, in-frame beta chains kept. Rows with a matching CDR3 protein are joined into one entry that keeps the most common DNA and genes. Recorded for this sample are roughly 100,000 distinct CDR3 sequences; more than 15% of them occurred a single time. The ten largest account for around 8.5% of the sample. This receptor chain uses TRBV12-3 or TRBV12-4 and TRBJ1-2, with TRBD1 as a weak D call on 5 bases. Sequencing used PBMCs. This TCR came from a human donor in good health (CMV status not recorded). Some clones in this sample may be carry-over from other donors' samples. The bases are TGTGCCAGCAGCCTCAGGGAGTACGGCTACACCTTC. Protein translation: CASSLREYGYTF.